Below, 12 T cell receptor beta chains from the same sample are listed, as sequenced in a study of a mutant IDH1 vaccine in newly diagnosed glioma. Clones were read by immunoSEQ multiplex PCR, and TCRdb kept only the in-frame ones, dropping some. The sample records 30,000 to 40,000 clones, roughly 78% being singletons. Noted time point: baseline, week 1 (first vaccination visit). Treatment in this sample: pre-vaccination baseline after standard-of-care therapy. The specimen was PBMCs, collected from a glioma patient treated with radiotherapy, temozolomide or both. The origin of the receptors is a man in his forties with glioma. Some clones in this sample may be carry-over from other donors' samples.

The CDR3: CASSVSGTPPNTQYF. The CDR3 coding sequence is TGTGCCAGCAGCGTAAGTGGCACGCCTCCAAATACGCAGTATTTT. J is TRBJ2-3 and V is TRBV9; D is undetermined. Germline V gives CDR1 SGDLS, CDR2 YYNGEE. The length of the CDR3 is 15 residues. V was cut by 1 base and J by 7 bases, with 16 bases left in between.

This clone was seen just once. The chain uses TRBV7-8 and TRBJ1-1, with a tentative D call TRBD1 (5 bases). The CDR3 covers 16 residues. The V end was cut by 5 bases, the J end by 1 base, with 17 bases between. CDR1 and CDR2 (germline): SGHVS, FQNEAQ. CDR3 residues: CASSVLIVGANTEAFF. The CDR3 DNA sequence: TGTGCCAGCAGCGTTCTTATTGTCGGGGCGAACACTGAAGCTTTCTTT.

The chain joins TRBV2 to TRBJ2-7, with D uncertain. Germline lookup yields CDR1 SNHLY and CDR2 FYNNEI. The ends were cut back, 3 bases at V and 0 bases at J, with 12 bases in the middle. The CDR3 sequence is 15 residues long. For the CDR3, the DNA is TGTGCCAGCAGTGAGGCGCGACGGGTCTCCTACGAGCAGTACTTC. Translation gives CASSEARRVSYEQYF.

This chain connects TRBV10-3 to TRBJ1-6; 10 bases align to TRBD1. There are 17 residues in the CDR3. The germline CDR1 and CDR2 sequences are ENHRY and SYGVKD. Trimming removed 0 bases from V and 4 bases from J; junction bases left unmatched: 3. As DNA, the CDR3 is TGTGCCATCAGTGAGTCCAGGGACAGGGGTTATAATTCACCCCTCCACTTT. This gives the protein CAISESRDRGYNSPLHF.

This rearrangement joins TRBV7-8 to TRBJ1-2; D perhaps matches TRBD1 (6 bases). The CDR3 has 16 residues. CDR1 is SGHVS and CDR2 is FQNEAQ in the germline V gene. V shed 0 bases and J shed 6 bases, with 17 bases lying between them. The DNA of the CDR3 is TGTGCCAGCAGCTTAGCGGTAGGGGGTAGTTATGATGGCTACACCTTC. The encoded protein is CASSLAVGGSYDGYTF. Full variable domain (outside the CDR3, taken from reference TRBV7-8 and TRBJ1-2): GAGVSQSPRYKVAKRGQDVALRCDPISGHVSLFWYQQALGQGPEFLTYFQNEAQLDKSGLPSDRFFAERPEGSVSTLKIQRTQQEDSAVYLCASSLAVGGSYDGYTFGSGTRLTVV.

In regard to this clone: A read error may account for a junction end that differs from germline. The chain links TRBV7-7 to TRBJ2-3, with a weak D call TRBD1 (6 bases). There are 15 residues in the CDR3. In germline, CDR1 is SSHAT, CDR2 FNYEAQ (reference sequence). The CDR3 loop reads CASSPGTTSTDTQYF. The CDR3 nucleotides read TGTGCTAGCAGCCCCGGGACAACTAGCACAGATACGCAGTATTTT.

This clone was counted between two and nine times. This sequence joins TRBV10-3 and TRBJ2-7, with 7 bases lining up with TRBD1. The CDR3 runs to 14 residues. Germline CDR1 reads ENHRY; CDR2 reads SYGVKD. V was pared by 6 bases and J by 2 bases, with 7 bases of the junction left unmatched. CDR3 nucleotide sequence: TGTGCCATCAGCGCCGGGACAGCAACCTACGAGCAGTACTTC. It translates to CAISAGTATYEQYF.

J is TRBJ1-1 and V is TRBV6-1; possibly TRBD1 for D (6 bases). The germline V gene encodes CDR1 MNHNS and CDR2 SASEGT. CDR3 length: 14 amino acids. The germline V and J ends were trimmed by 5 bases and 1 base, with 11 bases remaining between them. The CDR3 region has the DNA TGTGCCAGCAGTACGGGGGCCCCGAACACTGAAGCTTTCTTT. Amino acids: CASSTGAPNTEAFF.

The gene calls are TRBV5-4 and TRBJ2-5, with 7 bases aligning to TRBD1. Trimming at V came to 0 bases and at J to 5 bases, leaving 4 bases not matched to a gene. The CDR3 consists of 14 residues. CDR1 and CDR2 from the germline V gene are SGHNT and YYREEE (reference sequence). CDR3 sequence reads: CASSLAKGAETQYF. The CDR3 DNA sequence: TGTGCCAGCAGCTTGGCCAAGGGGGCCGAGACCCAGTACTTC.

This clone has a single count. DNA for the CDR3: TGTGCCAGTGCCTGGGGTACATATCAGCCCCAGCATTTT. Its translation: CASAWGTYQPQHF. V is TRBV19 and J is TRBJ1-5, with D unresolved. Germline CDR1 is LNHDA and CDR2 is SQIVND (reference sequence). The CDR3 spans 13 residues. V lost 8 bases, J lost 5 bases, and 13 bases lay in between.

The V and J genes are TRBV11-2 and TRBJ2-7; D is undetermined. Trimming took 5 bases from V and 5 from J, leaving 16 bases between them. The CDR3 extends over 14 amino acids. Germline assignment: CDR1 SGHAT and CDR2 FQNNGV. CDR3 protein: CASSPELLSHEQYF. In nucleotides, the CDR3 is TGTGCCAGCAGCCCGGAGCTTCTCTCTCACGAGCAGTACTTC.

The V and J genes are TRBV19 and TRBJ2-1; TRBD1 agrees at 10 bases. The germline V gene encodes CDR1 LNHDA and CDR2 SQIVND (reference sequence). This CDR3 comprises 16 residues. Losses at the gene ends were 8 bases for V and 0 bases for J; bases not matched to a gene: 7. The CDR3 DNA reads TGTGCCAGTCACAAGGACAGGGGGAGCTCCTACAATGAGCAGTTCTTC. Its translation is CASHKDRGSSYNEQFF.